Listed below are T cell receptor beta chains from one sample, sequenced in a study of identical twins. TCRdb called the 5' RACE reads again in MiXCR, with one record for every CDR3 protein. This sample has approximately 350,000 distinct CDR3 sequences, with around an eighth found just once. This same sample was also taken into another study, of yellow fever vaccine responses in identical twins.

The sequenced material came from CD8+ T cells sorted from blood. The source of these receptors is a young woman in good health. Each CDR3 is given with its conserved first and last residue. The D gene is left open where the match is weak. Expanded clones are given a class, and other clones once, few, many or no size at all.

TRBV4-2	-	TRBJ2-1	-	TGTGCCAGCAGCCAAGAGGAGTGGGCGGGGTCCCGTGAGCAGTTCTTC	CASSQEEWAGSREQFF
TRBV29-1	few	TRBJ2-7	-	TGCAGCGTGTTTGTGGAGAGCTCCTACGAGCAGTACTTC	CSVFVESSYEQYF
TRBV14	-	TRBJ2-3	-	TGTGCCAGCAGCCAAGATAGTTTCCCCCCGAGGGTGGTTACTAGCACAGATACGAAGTATTTT	CASSQDSFPPRVVTSTDTKYF
TRBV29-1	few	TRBJ1-2	-	TGCAGCGTTGAAGAGAGGCAGGGCTACACCTTC	CSVEERQGYTF
TRBV3-1	many	TRBJ2-6	-	TGTGCCAGCAGCCAAGAATATGGTTCTGGGGCCAACGTCCTGACTTTC	CASSQEYGSGANVLTF
TRBV7-9	-	TRBJ2-2	-	TGTGCCAGCAGCTTATGGGGGCCCGGGGAGCTGTTTTTT	CASSLWGPGELFF
TRBV28	-	TRBJ2-1	-	TGTGCCAGCAGTCCCCGACCGGGCGCCTACAATGAGCAGTTCTTC	CASSPRPGAYNEQFF
TRBV6-1	-	TRBJ1-6	-	TGTGCCAGCCGGCAGGGGAGGCCGTACTATAATTCACCCCTCCACTTT	CASRQGRPYYNSPLHF
TRBV20-1	-	TRBJ1-1	-	TGCAGTGCTACTCTAGCCCTAGACACTGAAGCTTTCTTT	CSATLALDTEAFF
TRBV5-6	-	TRBJ1-1	-	TGTGCCAGCACCAATGGGGTGGTGAACACTGAAGCTTTCTTT	CASTNGVVNTEAFF
TRBV12-3/TRBV12-4	many	TRBJ1-2	-	TGTGCCAGCAGTTTAGCTAACTTTAACTATGGCTACACCTTC	CASSLANFNYGYTF
TRBV7-9	-	TRBJ2-7	-	TGTGCCAGCAGCTTAGTTGGCCGGGGCCCCCCCTACGAGCAGTACTTC	CASSLVGRGPPYEQYF
TRBV24-1	many	TRBJ1-1	-	TGTGCCACCAGCCCGCACGGGACCCCTGAGGAAGCTTTCTTT	CATSPHGTPEEAFF
TRBV6-5	-	TRBJ2-3	-	TGTGCCAGCAGTTACTCGAGTGGGGGGTTTGGCACAGATACGCAGTATTTT	CASSYSSGGFGTDTQYF
TRBV5-1	many	TRBJ1-2	-	TGCGCCAGCAGCTTGTCGGAGGCCTATGGCTACACCTTC	CASSLSEAYGYTF
TRBV12-3/TRBV12-4	-	TRBJ2-2	-	TGTGCCAGCAGCCCCTTCGGGACTGACACCGGGGAGCTGTTTTTT	CASSPFGTDTGELFF
TRBV10-3	-	TRBJ1-2	-	TGTGCCATCAGTCCCGACACGAACTATGGCTACACCTTC	CAISPDTNYGYTF
TRBV20-1	few	TRBJ2-1	TRBD1	TGCAGTGCTTTTTCGGGACAGGGGTCGAATGAGCAGTTCTTC	CSAFSGQGSNEQFF
TRBV3-1	-	TRBJ1-4	-	TGTGCCAGCAGCCAAGAGGGGGTGACTAATGAAAAACTGTTTTTT	CASSQEGVTNEKLFF
TRBV7-9	-	TRBJ2-2	-	TGTGCCAGCAGCCGACTTAGTGGGGCGAACACCGGGGAGCTGTTTTTT	CASSRLSGANTGELFF
TRBV28	-	TRBJ1-1	-	TGTGCCAGCAGTTGGAGGTTGGCAGGGGTGTCGTTATTGAACACTGAAGCTTTCTTT	CASSWRLAGVSLLNTEAFF
TRBV20-1	-	TRBJ2-3	TRBD2	TGCAGTGCTCCTGACGGGCGGGAGTTAACAGATACGCAGTATTTT	CSAPDGRELTDTQYF
TRBV7-8	-	TRBJ1-1	TRBD1	TGTGCCAGCAGCTTCGAAATAGTAGGGGGCGGCACTGAAGCTTTCTTT	CASSFEIVGGGTEAFF
TRBV15	few	TRBJ2-7	-	TGTGCCACCAGCAGAGATACCGCACTACACGAGCAGTACTTC	CATSRDTALHEQYF
TRBV6-4	-	TRBJ2-1	TRBD2	TGTGCCAGCAGTGACGGGGGGGGACCTTACAATGAGCAGTTCTTC	CASSDGGGPYNEQFF
TRBV15	many	TRBJ2-1	TRBD2	TGTGCCACCTCGGTGGGGAGGGAGTCCTACAATGAGCAGTTCTTC	CATSVGRESYNEQFF
TRBV29-1	-	TRBJ2-1	TRBD2	TGCAGCGTTGCCGGGACTAGCGGCTGGAGCTCCTACAATGAGCAGTTCTTC	CSVAGTSGWSSYNEQFF
TRBV5-1	few	TRBJ2-3	-	TGCGCCAGCAGCTGGTACCAACAGATAACCACAGATACGCAGTATTTT	CASSWYQQITTDTQYF
TRBV28	many	TRBJ2-3	-	TGTGCCAGCAGCTTTGGCGGTAGCACAGATACGCAGTATTTT	CASSFGGSTDTQYF